The 25 T cell receptor beta chains in this list originate from one sample, sequenced in a study of cytomegalovirus exposure and HLA in healthy donors. The PCR employed 60 Vbeta primers together with 13 Jbeta primers. The table came from immunoSEQ multiplex PCR; TCRdb's copy has only in-frame clones and leaves some out. Found here are 55,000 to 65,000 clones, 85% of them singletons; the top ten hold roughly 10%. The sequenced sample consisted of PBMCs. The receptors stem from a female donor in good health and CMV-seronegative.

V and J are TRBV5-1 and TRBJ1-1, with D maybe TRBD1 (5 bases). From germline, CDR1 is SGHRS and CDR2 YFSETQ. This CDR3 is 13 amino acids long. Trimming removed 7 bases from V and 0 bases from J, with 10 bases in between. CDR3 nucleotide sequence: TGCGCCAGCTCCTGGACATTGAACACTGAAGCTTTCTTT. This translates into CASSWTLNTEAFF.

The V and J genes are TRBV28 and TRBJ2-3; 10 bases map to TRBD2. The V and J ends lost 3 bases and 7 bases, in that order; junction bases with no gene match: 13. This CDR3 has 17 amino acids. Germline CDR1 reads MDHEN; CDR2 reads SYDVKM. The CDR3 is CASSFTASGSQGNTQYF. The CDR3 nucleotides are TGTGCCAGCAGTTTTACCGCTAGCGGGAGTCAAGGAAATACGCAGTATTTT.

The chain couples TRBV5-1 to TRBJ1-1, with a weak D call TRBD1 (6 bases). Germline V CDR1 and CDR2: SGHRS, YFSETQ. Trimming pared 2 bases from V and 0 bases from J, leaving 20 bases between. The CDR3 sequence is 18 residues long. This chain's CDR3 is CASSFLEQGNLLNTEAFF. The CDR3 nucleotides read TGCGCCAGCAGCTTCCTTGAACAGGGAAACCTATTGAACACTGAAGCTTTCTTT.

This chain joins TRBV19 and TRBJ1-6, with a tentative D call TRBD1 (5 bases). V shed 2 bases and J shed 3 bases, with 8 bases lying between them. The CDR3 contains 15 residues. The germline gives CDR1 LNHDA, CDR2 SQIVND (reference sequence). The CDR3: CASSIRTIYNSPLHF. CDR3 nucleotides: TGTGCCAGTAGTATACGGACAATCTATAATTCACCCCTCCACTTT. The full variable domain, with the rest looked up from reference TRBV19 and TRBJ1-6, is DGGITQSPKYLFRKEGQNVTLSCEQNLNHDAMYWYRQDPGQGLRLIYYSQIVNDFQKGDIAEGYSVSREKKESFPLTVTSAQKNPTAFYLCASSIRTIYNSPLHFGNGTRLTVT.

This chain connects TRBV27 to TRBJ1-6; D unresolved. Trimming left V 7 bases short and J 5 bases short, with 15 bases between. The CDR3 loop spans 15 amino acids. Germline V lookup: CDR1 MNHEY, CDR2 SMNVEV (reference sequence). The CDR3 loop is CASTAEGLNNSPLHF. CDR3 sequence (DNA): TGTGCCAGCACCGCAGAAGGACTGAATAATTCACCCCTCCACTTT.

The CDR3, as DNA: TGCGCCAGCAGCTTCGTCCTAGAGTCCGGGGAGCTGTTTTTT. It yields the protein CASSFVLESGELFF. The chain links TRBV5-1 to TRBJ2-2, with D unclear. Trimming cost V 2 bases and J 6 bases, with 11 bases left between them. CDR3 length equals 14 residues. Germline V CDR1 and CDR2: SGHRS, YFSETQ.

The CDR3 spells CATSTRIMGGSNQPQHF. The CDR3 nucleotides are TGTGCCACCAGCACTCGAATTATGGGGGGAAGCAATCAGCCCCAGCATTTT. The genes are TRBV15 and TRBJ1-5; TRBD1 might be the D (5 bases). The CDR3 totals 17 residues. With 4 bases removed from V and 1 base from J, the gap between germline ends came to 17 bases. Germline-derived CDR1 and CDR2 are LNHNV and YYDKDF (reference sequence).

This clone was observed once. The rearrangement links TRBV5-6 to TRBJ1-1; TRBD1 matches 7 bases. The J segment lost 0 bases and the V segment lost 0 bases, leaving 5 bases of the junction unmatched. The CDR3 extends over 16 amino acids. Germline CDR1 reads SGHDT; CDR2 reads YYEEEE. Here the CDR3 reads CASSLAPGQLNTEAFF. The DNA of the CDR3 is TGTGCCAGCAGCTTGGCTCCGGGACAGCTGAACACTGAAGCTTTCTTT.

This sequence joins TRBV7-9 and TRBJ1-2; 8 nucleotides align to TRBD1. The CDR3 covers 14 residues. The J segment lost 3 bases and the V segment lost 1 base, leaving 1 base of the junction unmatched. Germline CDR1 reads SEHNR; CDR2 reads FQNEAQ (reference sequence). This CDR3 is CASSLGQGHYGYTF. CDR3 in DNA: TGTGCCAGCAGCTTAGGACAGGGGCACTATGGCTACACCTTC.

The rearrangement joins TRBV5-1 to TRBJ1-3; the match to TRBD1 covers 8 bases. The ends lost 4 bases at V and 1 base at J; junction bases unmatched: 4. Per the germline V gene, CDR1 is SGHRS and CDR2 is YFSETQ. The CDR3 contains 15 residues. CDR3 DNA sequence: TGCGCCAGCAGCATTCAGGGGGCGTCTGGAAACACCATATATTTT. Residues: CASSIQGASGNTIYF.

In DNA form, the CDR3 reads TGCGCCAGCAGTGTTTACGCCCATAGGGAGAATGAAAAACTGTTTTTT. Its protein is CASSVYAHRENEKLFF. The chain joins TRBV10-1 to TRBJ1-4; D is unresolved. Germline V gives CDR1 WNHNN, CDR2 SYGVQD (reference sequence). The CDR3 length is 16 residues. The V and J ends lost 4 bases and 5 bases respectively, with 17 bases between them.

J is TRBJ1-2 and V is TRBV27; no clear D. V lost 5 bases, J lost 4 bases, and 14 bases lay in between. Germline V gene lookup returns CDR1 MNHEY and CDR2 SMNVEV (reference sequence). The CDR3 has 14 amino acids. CDR3 in DNA: TGTGCCAGCAGTCTGCCAGGATCTATCTATGGCTACACCTTC. Translating it yields CASSLPGSIYGYTF.

This clone was counted a single time. At one end the junction does not follow the germline gene, possibly because of a read error. The chain is built from TRBV7-2 and TRBJ2-4, with D perhaps matching TRBD2 (7 bases). The CDR3 contains 13 residues. Germline CDR1 and CDR2: SGHTA and FQGNSA. CDR3 sequence: CASEFRGGNSQYF. The DNA for the CDR3 is TGTGCCAGCGAATTTAGGGGGGGAAACAGTCAGTACTTC.

V is TRBV5-1 and J is TRBJ2-3; the match to TRBD2 covers 8 bases. The V segment lost 4 bases and the J segment 6 bases; nucleotides outside the gene matches: 10. Germline CDR1 SGHRS, CDR2 YFSETQ. This CDR3 has 15 amino acids. The chain's CDR3 is CASSQWTSSEDTQYF. The CDR3 nucleotides read TGCGCCAGCAGCCAGTGGACTAGCTCGGAGGATACGCAGTATTTT. Variable domain in full (rest from reference TRBV5-1 and TRBJ2-3): KAGVTQTPRYLIKTRGQQVTLSCSPISGHRSVSWYQQTPGQGLQFLFEYFSETQRNKGNFPGRFSGRQFSNSRSEMNVSTLELGDSALYLCASSQWTSSEDTQYFGPGTRLTVL.

The J gene is TRBJ2-2, the V gene TRBV7-7; D is perhaps TRBD1 (6 bases). Germline lookup yields CDR1 SSHAT and CDR2 FNYEAQ (reference sequence). The CDR3 covers 13 residues. CDR3 region: CATGTPNTGELFF. CDR3 nucleotides: TGTGCTACCGGGACACCCAACACCGGGGAGCTGTTTTTT. The full variable domain, with the rest looked up from reference TRBV7-7 and TRBJ2-2, is GAGVSQSPRYKVTKRGQDVTLRCDPISSHATLYWYQQALGQGPEFLTYFNYEAQPDKSGLPSDRFSAERPEGSISTLTIQRTEQRDSAMYRCATGTPNTGELFFGEGSRLTVL.

The CDR3 nucleotides read TGTGCCAGCAGCCAGGGGGCAGGGATGGTCGGAAAACTGTTTTTT. Its protein product is CASSQGAGMVGKLFF. The chain links TRBV7-9 to TRBJ1-4; TRBD1 aligns across 8 bases. The germline V gene encodes CDR1 SEHNR and CDR2 FQNEAQ (reference sequence). The trim removed 5 bases at V and 10 bases at J, leaving 12 bases unmatched. The CDR3 extends over 15 amino acids.

V gene TRBV7-2 combines with J gene TRBJ2-7; tentatively, D is TRBD2 (6 bases). Germline loops: CDR1 SGHTA, CDR2 FQGNSA. Trimming left V 5 bases short and J 3 bases short, with 14 bases between. The CDR3 extends over 14 amino acids. DNA of the CDR3: TGTGCCAGCAGCCGTGGAGGGGTCAACTACGAGCAGTACTTC. Encoded protein: CASSRGGVNYEQYF.

This chain links TRBV28 with TRBJ2-1, with 7 bases lining up with TRBD2. This CDR3 comprises 15 residues. The ends lost 2 bases at V and 3 bases at J; junction bases unmatched: 4. Germline V gene lookup returns CDR1 MDHEN and CDR2 SYDVKM. The CDR3 here is CASSLVLAVYNEQFF. The CDR3 bases are TGTGCCAGCAGTTTAGTCCTAGCGGTCTACAATGAGCAGTTCTTC.

The V and J genes are TRBV11-2 and TRBJ2-7; possible D gene TRBD1, 5 bases. Germline V gene data show CDR1 as SGHAT and CDR2 as FQNNGV. Trimming pared 7 bases from V and 5 bases from J, leaving 24 bases between. The CDR3 has 16 residues. The CDR3, as DNA: TGTGCCAGCATCGGCTTATTTGTTGGGGCTCTAGACGAGCAGTACTTC. It translates to CASIGLFVGALDEQYF.

The chain combines TRBV9 with TRBJ1-6; D is ambiguous. The CDR3 is made up of 16 amino acids. V lost 0 bases to trimming and J lost 0 bases, with 7 bases between them. From germline, CDR1 is SGDLS and CDR2 YYNGEE. CDR3 in DNA: TGTGCCAGCAGCGTAGACCCGAGCTCCTATAATTCACCCCTCCACTTT. Protein: CASSVDPSSYNSPLHF. Variable domain in full (rest from reference TRBV9 and TRBJ1-6): DSGVTQTPKHLITATGQRVTLRCSPRSGDLSVYWYQQSLDQGLQFLIQYYNGEERAKGNILERFSAQQFPDLHSELNLSSLELGDSALYFCASSVDPSSYNSPLHFGNGTRLTVT.

The V call is TRBV2, the J call TRBJ2-1, with TRBD2 matching 14 bases. Germline loops: CDR1 SNHLY, CDR2 FYNNEI. The junction had 5 bases not matched to a gene; V was cut back by 5 bases and J by 5 bases. This CDR3 region has 16 residues. DNA for the CDR3: TGTGCCAGCAGTCCTAGGACTAGCGGGAGGAACAATGAGCAGTTCTTC. Its translation is CASSPRTSGRNNEQFF.

The rearrangement uses TRBV10-3 and TRBJ2-2; 9 bases line up with TRBD1. Germline V CDR1 and CDR2: ENHRY, SYGVKD. V lost 3 bases, J lost 5 bases, and 13 bases stayed unmatched. The length of the CDR3 is 18 residues. CDR3 bases: TGTGCCATCAGTGAAAGACAGGGGGGCGGTAAAATTACCGGGGAGCTGTTTTTT. It specifies CAISERQGGGKITGELFF.

The chain is built from TRBV28 and TRBJ2-1; 13 bases are a match to TRBD2. Germline values: CDR1 MDHEN, CDR2 SYDVKM. This CDR3 has 17 amino acids. The ends lost 2 bases at V and 1 base at J; junction bases unmatched: 2. CDR3 bases: TGTGCCAGCAGTTTAAGGACTAGCGGGGGTTCCTACAATGAGCAGTTCTTC. It specifies CASSLRTSGGSYNEQFF.

V is TRBV7-2 and J is TRBJ2-5; TRBD2 matches at 12 bases. V trimming: 6 bases; J trimming: 5 bases; junction bases outside the gene matches: 7. CDR1 SGHTA and CDR2 FQGNSA come from the germline V gene. CDR3 length equals 15 residues. The CDR3 loop is CASRPLAGGTETQYF. CDR3 DNA sequence: TGTGCCAGCAGACCCCTAGCGGGAGGGACGGAGACCCAGTACTTC.

The V call is TRBV19, the J call TRBJ2-7, with D maybe TRBD1 (5 bases). The CDR3 spans 14 residues. Trimming took 6 bases from V and 0 from J, leaving 12 bases between them. Germline CDR1 LNHDA, CDR2 SQIVND (reference sequence). CDR3 sequence: CASSSSDISYEQYF. Written as DNA, the CDR3 is TGTGCCAGTAGCTCTTCGGACATCTCCTACGAGCAGTACTTC.